This section outlines one T cell receptor (beta chain) sequence together with its context. Germline CDR1 reads LNHDA; CDR2 reads SQIVND (reference sequence). Trimming at V came to 10 bases and at J to 0 bases, leaving 4 bases not matched to a gene. This CDR3 contains 13 residues. TCRdb's copy holds only in-frame clones and misses some; the assay was immunoSEQ multiplex PCR. This table has fewer than 300,000 clones, roughly 80% appearing once. These data belong to a study of blood T cell repertoires in COVID-19. Sequenced: PBMCs or T cells enriched from blood (not recorded which). The chain couples TRBV19 to TRBJ2-3; TRBD1 agrees at 7 bases. This TCR came from a middle-aged man who had been exposed to COVID-19. CDR3 DNA: TGTGCCACTACGACAGGGAGCACAGATACGCAGTATTTT. This encodes CATTTGSTDTQYF.